The present TCR beta chain was sequenced within a study of identical twins (dated by TCRdb to between 2015 and 2016). Concerning the study at large: TCR alpha and beta repertoires from monozygotic twins, unrelated adults of various ages and cord blood were deep-sequenced to test whether fetal clonotypes persist. To rule out contamination, replicate twin experiments were performed at different times with different library preparation protocols.

Every donor was a healthy Caucasian. The twin cohort consisted of three pairs of female monozygotic twins, all aged about 18 to 29 years. Peripheral blood mononuclear cells were used as the source from which RNA for TCR libraries was isolated. Beyond this particular receptor, the publication reports: Fewer insertions were carried by abundant cord blood beta clonotypes, a similar but weaker trend appeared in young adult naive repertoires, and no such trend appeared in memory repertoires. Invariant T cells such as MAIT and iNKT could partly confound zero-insertion analyses, although diverse VJ usage argued against such confounding for most clonotypes. Compared with coincidental sharing between unrelated individuals, out-of-frame TCR alpha sequences shared between twins had an excess of sequences with low generation probability. Because the same donors could not be followed over many years, the conclusions depended on cross-sectional statistical analysis. A weaker excess of twin sharing was found in beta out-of-frame sequences because the signal-to-noise ratio was lowered by fewer shared sequences. Out-of-frame TCR alpha sharing in monozygotic twins was systematically underestimated by recombination models, whereas sharing between unrelated individuals was in agreement with the recombination models.

With regard to this clonotype: Its antigen has not been determined. Base qualities are not provided; no much larger clone lies one nucleotide away.

Libraries came from 5' RACE. TCRdb lists the instrument as Illumina HiSeq 2000. Template switching introduced a universal primer binding site; the final cDNA contained a unique molecular identifier, enabling accurate counting of TCR cDNA molecules. First-strand cDNA for TCR alpha and beta chains was synthesized from specific primers in the conserved constant-segment region. Each cDNA library was double barcoded, with a SMART-Mk sample barcode plus Illumina barcodes, to control for contamination. TruSeq adapter sequences and Illumina sample barcodes were added in two successive PCR steps. TCR alpha and beta cDNA libraries were sequenced on the Illumina HiSeq platform with custom primers. As for the authors' bioinformatics: Unique molecular identifiers were extracted from raw reads with MiGEC, and CDR3 positions were determined with MiXCR. For each individual, recombination models were inferred using an EM algorithm with the repgenHMM and IGoR tools. Shared clonotype analysis was performed with the tcR package in R, normalizing sharing by the product of cloneset sizes. To study raw recombination without the effects of thymic and clonal selection, out-of-frame nonproductive sequences were analyzed. TCRdb handled the public reads itself, with Q25 trimming in fastp and clone calling in MiXCR, and kept productive beta chains. When rows share a CDR3 protein, they turn into one entry using the most common DNA and genes. The V and J calls and clone size come from TCRdb's table, not from the authors' own analysis. The table for this sample lists just under 650,000 distinct CDR3 sequences; roughly 6.6% of them were counted only once. Of the sample, roughly 1.5% is held by the ten largest clones.

Spanning cysteine to phenylalanine, the CDR3 consists of 14 amino acids. Just the 42-base CDR3 DNA is kept, in frame starting at base 1. V and J lose 7 bases and 3 bases, and a span of 15 bases separates them. CDR1 and CDR2, per the germline V gene, are MNHNS and SASEGT. This same sample was also part of a study on yellow fever vaccine responses in identical twins. The second investigation adds: According to the authors, in identical twins the way T cells responded to vaccination appeared partly convergent and partly personalized. In identical twins, the study followed T cell clones that responded to the vaccine with precision.

This clonotype was obtained from a woman under 30 in good health. Input material: PBMCs. The chain uses TRBV6-1 and TRBJ1-1; the D segment could be TRBD1, given 5 matching bases. The nucleotide sequence reads TGTGCCAGCACTATTCAGGGTGTCGACACTGAAGCTTTCTTT. Its coded protein is CASTIQGVDTEAFF.